This TCR beta chain was sequenced in a study of T and B cells in COVID-19 patients. From blood, roughly 220-550 ng of genomic DNA served as TRB template. The CDR3 is 16 residues long. Germline V gene lookup returns CDR1 MGHRA and CDR2 YSYEKL. The V end was cut by 2 bases, the J end by 8 bases, with 18 bases between. Multiplex PCR with BIOMED2 TRB-A/B primer pools amplified TRB rearrangements. TCRdb called the multiplex PCR reads again in MiXCR, with one record for every CDR3 protein. Of some 5,000 distinct CDR3 sequences in the sample, about a third were seen once. V gene TRBV4-1 combines with J gene TRBJ1-4, with D unresolved. The clonotype was recovered from a human donor who had recovered from COVID-19. The sequencing input was blood. CDR3 sequence (DNA): TGCGCCAGCAGCCAACCTCCTACCTTTCGACCGGAAAAACTGTTTTTT. Encoded protein: CASSQPPTFRPEKLFF.